Shown below are 21 T cell receptor beta chains from a single sample sequenced in a study of PD-1 blockade in classical Hodgkin lymphoma (dated by TCRdb to 2020 to 2022). Library preparation was by the immunoSEQ multiplex PCR assay. TCRdb mirrors the immuneACCESS table, restricted to in-frame sequences. Some clones are absent from its copies; in checked studies, under half trace to an unresolved V gene, and the reason for the others is unknown. For this sample there are tens of thousands of clones; approximately 90% appear just once. The top ten clonotypes cover around 25% of the sample. The sample's time point label is to be understood as: cycle 4 day 1 (C4D1), after about 6 weeks of nivolumab. All trial patients had relapsed after autologous stem cell transplantation, with cohorts A, B and C differing in prior brentuximab vedotin exposure. The sample in question was peripheral blood mononuclear cells (PBMCs), obtained before the fourth cycle of nivolumab. These receptors were taken from a human donor with classical Hodgkin lymphoma.

J is TRBJ1-2 and V is TRBV25-1, with 9 bases that match TRBD1. The CDR3 runs 13 residues. Germline CDR1 is MGHDK and CDR2 is SYGVNS. V trimming: 6 bases; J trimming: 2 bases; junction bases outside the gene matches: 1. The CDR3 spells CASSGQGNYGYTF. CDR3 in DNA: TGTGCCAGCAGCGGACAGGGGAACTATGGCTACACCTTC.

This chain connects TRBV6-6 to TRBJ2-7, with 14 nucleotides matching TRBD2. Unmatched junction bases numbered 2, after V lost 2 bases and J lost 2 bases. CDR1 and CDR2 from the germline V gene are MNHNY and SVGAGI (reference sequence). The CDR3 extends over 16 amino acids. This chain's CDR3 is CASSYLTSGRAYEQYF. CDR3 DNA: TGTGCCAGCAGTTACCTGACTAGCGGGAGGGCCTACGAGCAGTACTTC.

The chain employs TRBV6-4 and TRBJ2-3; 13 bases are a match to TRBD2. This CDR3 contains 15 residues. The V segment lost 2 bases and the J segment 4 bases; nucleotides outside the gene matches: 0. CDR1 and CDR2 from the germline V gene are MRHNA and SNTAGT. CDR3 bases: TGTGCCAGCAGTGACACTAGCGGGAGGGCAGATACGCAGTATTTT. Translated, it gives CASSDTSGRADTQYF.

For this clone: It is unclear where the CDR3 begins or ends on the DNA, so no DNA is shown, and the CDR3 is as TCRdb lists it. This rearrangement joins TRBV21-1 to TRBJ1-3. TRBV21-1 is reported as a pseudogene. A total of 15 residues make up the CDR3, ends included. CDR3 amino acids: CASSSPVGSGNTIYF.

This sequence joins TRBV4-1 and TRBJ2-3; D perhaps matches TRBD1 (5 bases). The CDR3 runs to 16 residues. With 3 bases removed from V and 0 bases from J, the gap between germline ends came to 13 bases. Germline-derived CDR1 and CDR2 are MGHRA and YSYEKL. This CDR3 is CASSQELRGSTDTQYF. The CDR3 DNA reads TGCGCCAGCAGCCAGGAACTAAGGGGAAGCACAGATACGCAGTATTTT.

The chain carries TRBV19 and TRBJ2-2, with D perhaps TRBD2 (5 bases). The CDR3 contains 13 residues. The ends were cut back, 5 bases at V and 6 bases at J, with 10 bases in the middle. Germline V lookup: CDR1 LNHDA, CDR2 SQIVND (reference sequence). CDR3 bases: TGTGCCAGTAGTGCTAGCTTAGCCGGGGAGCTGTTTTTT. It is translated as CASSASLAGELFF.

This rearrangement joins TRBV29-1 to TRBJ1-1; 11 positions agree with TRBD1. Per the germline V gene, CDR1 is SQVTM and CDR2 is ANQGSEA. The CDR3 consists of 14 residues. V shed 6 bases and J 5 bases; nucleotides not matched to a gene: 8. CDR3 in amino acids: CSVVVDRGPTEAFF. The CDR3 DNA follows: TGCAGCGTCGTTGTGGACAGGGGGCCTACTGAAGCTTTCTTT.

This clone was found a few times. The chain links TRBV7-9 to TRBJ2-7; the match to TRBD2 covers 9 bases. Germline CDR1 is SEHNR and CDR2 is FQNEAQ (reference sequence). The J segment lost 3 bases and the V segment lost 1 base, leaving 7 bases of the junction unmatched. The CDR3 is 16 residues long. The CDR3 is CASSLGVIAGDYEQYF. The CDR3 DNA sequence: TGTGCCAGCAGCTTAGGGGTGATAGCGGGGGACTACGAGCAGTACTTC.

This chain uses TRBV10-2 with TRBJ2-1; D is undetermined. Germline V gives CDR1 WSHSY, CDR2 SAAADI. CDR3 length equals 11 residues. Between the trimmed V and J ends, which lost 1 base and 5 bases, there was a span of 0 bases. CDR3 DNA: TGCGCCAGCAGTGAGTACAATGAGCAGTTCTTC. It translates to CASSEYNEQFF.

This rearrangement joins TRBV2 to TRBJ1-2, with D perhaps TRBD1 (5 bases). This CDR3 is 15 amino acids long. Trimming removed 3 bases from V and 4 bases from J, with 15 bases in between. Germline V lookup: CDR1 SNHLY, CDR2 FYNNEI. The CDR3 DNA sequence: TGTGCCAGCAGTGAGTGGAACAGGCCCCTCTATGGCTACACCTTC. Translating gives CASSEWNRPLYGYTF.

The V call is TRBV2, the J call TRBJ1-2, with 8 bases identical to TRBD1. CDR1 SNHLY and CDR2 FYNNEI come from the germline V gene. This CDR3 region has 12 residues. V shed 6 bases and J 5 bases; nucleotides not matched to a gene: 2. The CDR3: CASSGQGYGYTF. In DNA form, the CDR3 reads TGTGCCAGCAGCGGACAGGGTTATGGCTACACCTTC.

The V and J genes are TRBV5-5 and TRBJ1-1; 9 nucleotides align to TRBD1. The CDR3 totals 14 residues. Trimming cost V 3 bases and J 3 bases; bases outside gene matches: 3. Germline V gene sequence: CDR1 SGHKS, CDR2 YYEKEE (reference sequence). In DNA form, the CDR3 reads TGTGCCAGCAGCTCGACAGGGGGGGACACTGAAGCTTTCTTT. Translation: CASSSTGGDTEAFF.

V usage is TRBV7-2 and J usage is TRBJ2-1; D possibly uses TRBD1 or TRBD2 (5 bases each). V lost 5 bases to trimming and J lost 8 bases, with 19 bases between them. CDR3 size: 15 residues. Germline V lookup: CDR1 SGHTA, CDR2 FQGNSA. CDR3 loop: CASSPHGGRGYEQFF. The CDR3 region has the DNA TGTGCCAGCAGCCCCCATGGGGGACGGGGCTATGAGCAGTTCTTC.

The chain carries TRBV7-6 and TRBJ1-1, with D uncertain. The V end lost 1 base, the J end lost 2 bases, and 11 bases lay between the germline ends. Germline CDR1 SGHVS, CDR2 FNYEAQ. The length of the CDR3 is 15 residues. CDR3 protein: CASSLGLGYNTEAFF. For the CDR3, the DNA is TGTGCCAGCAGCTTAGGACTCGGGTATAACACTGAAGCTTTCTTT.

This chain joins TRBV4-1 and TRBJ1-3, with 7 positions matching TRBD1. Germline trimming cut 0 bases from V and 0 bases from J; bases unmatched to any gene: 5. The CDR3 spans 17 residues. Germline V CDR1 and CDR2: MGHRA, YSYEKL. As DNA, the CDR3 is TGCGCCAGCAGCCAAGAGACCAGGGGGATCTCTGGAAACACCATATATTTT. It codes for CASSQETRGISGNTIYF.

The chain is built from TRBV4-1 and TRBJ2-5; 15 bases fit TRBD2. The CDR3 is 18 residues long. Germline V lookup: CDR1 MGHRA, CDR2 YSYEKL. J was trimmed by 1 base and V by 2 bases; bases with no gene match: 5. In DNA, the CDR3 is TGCGCCAGCAGCCAAACGCCGGGACTAGCGGGGGGCCAAGAGACCCAGTACTTC. It translates to CASSQTPGLAGGQETQYF.

V is TRBV2 and J is TRBJ1-1; TRBD1 agrees at 8 bases. Germline CDR1 reads SNHLY; CDR2 reads FYNNEI. The V and J ends lost 6 bases and 4 bases, in that order; junction bases with no gene match: 7. The CDR3 totals 14 residues. The CDR3: CASRWTGLGTEAFF. CDR3 in DNA: TGTGCCAGCAGATGGACAGGGTTAGGCACTGAAGCTTTCTTT.

The chain combines TRBV5-1 with TRBJ2-1; the match to TRBD2 covers 7 bases. V trimming: 2 bases; J trimming: 0 bases; junction bases outside the gene matches: 5. This CDR3 spans 16 amino acids. The germline CDR1 and CDR2 sequences are SGHRS and YFSETQ. The CDR3 nucleotides are TGCGCCAGCAGCTTACCTAGCGGACTCTCCTACAATGAGCAGTTCTTC. It specifies CASSLPSGLSYNEQFF.

V and J are TRBV7-9 and TRBJ2-5; 9 nucleotides line up with TRBD2. Germline CDR1 is SEHNR and CDR2 is FQNEAQ (reference sequence). V was clipped by 2 bases and J by 1 base; unmatched bases: 8. The CDR3 has 17 residues. The CDR3 here is CASSLLGRGGGQETQYF. In DNA, the CDR3 is TGTGCCAGCAGCTTACTCGGGCGGGGGGGCGGCCAAGAGACCCAGTACTTC. Complete variable domain (other parts from reference TRBV7-9 and TRBJ2-5): DTGVSQNPRHKITKRGQNVTFRCDPISEHNRLYWYRQTLGQGPEFLTYFQNEAQLEKSRLLSDRFSAERPKGSFSTLEIQRTEQGDSAMYLCASSLLGRGGGQETQYFGPGTRLLVL.

This clone has just one count. The chain is built from TRBV29-1 and TRBJ2-1; 13 nucleotides line up with TRBD2. Losses at the gene ends were 3 bases for V and 4 bases for J; bases not matched to a gene: 0. This CDR3 has 14 residues. Germline V gene data show CDR1 as SQVTM and CDR2 as ANQGSEA. The CDR3 here is CSVEGLAGYNEQFF. CDR3 DNA: TGCAGCGTTGAGGGACTAGCGGGATACAATGAGCAGTTCTTC.

This chain links TRBV6-1 with TRBJ1-2; D uncertain. V lost 0 bases to trimming and J lost 5 bases, with 10 bases between them. CDR3 length: 14 residues. Germline CDR1 MNHNS, CDR2 SASEGT. The CDR3 spells CASSEANTRYGYTF. The DNA of the CDR3 is TGTGCCAGCAGTGAAGCGAACACGAGATATGGCTACACCTTC.